This entry is about one T cell receptor beta chain. Per the original methods: Using reference gene primer amplification, nucleated cell counts were estimated. The table came from immunoSEQ multiplex PCR; TCRdb's copy has only in-frame clones and leaves some out. The V and J calls and clone size were taken over from that table, and D and trimming were inferred from the DNA. The sample includes roughly 370,000 clones, approximately 90% of them seen just once. The CDR3 extends over 18 amino acids. Germline values: CDR1 LGHDT, CDR2 YNNKEL (reference sequence). J was trimmed by 1 base and V by 3 bases; bases with no gene match: 8. These data originate in a study of blood T cell repertoires in COVID-19. Study summary: Researchers got acute and convalescent COVID-19 samples from the United States, Italy and Spain. From T cells, B-cell-depleted T cells, or PBMCs came the material, which was cDNA or gDNA.

Participants, 18 to 89 years old, spanned some 23 US areas. The sequencing input was PBMCs or T cells enriched from blood (not recorded which). This chain links TRBV3-1 (or the pseudogene TRBV3-2) with TRBJ2-2, with TRBD1 identical over 10 bases. The TCR was taken from a woman aged 45-65 years who had recovered from COVID-19. For the CDR3, the DNA is TGTGCCAGCAGCCAGTTCGGGACAGGGGTCGTGAACACCGGGGAGCTGTTTTTT. Translating gives CASSQFGTGVVNTGELFF.